Listed below are T cell receptor beta chains from one sample, sequenced in a study of shared clonotypes between healthy human individuals. The repertoire was sequenced with immunoSEQ multiplex PCR; TCRdb's copy has only in-frame clones and lacks some. The sample has some 2 million clones, approximately 95% seen once; the top ten hold more than 0.95%. Source material: naive CD8+ T cells sorted from blood. The receptors originated from a man aged 18 to 35 in good health. Both conserved end residues are part of each CDR3. D genes are given only for firm matches. Only some rows state a clone size, as once, few, many or a class for expanded clones.

.	TRBD1	TRBV29-1	TRBJ2-7	TGCAGCGTTCGACAGGGAGACTACGAGCAGTACTTC	CSVRQGDYEQYF
.	.	TRBV9	TRBJ1-3	TGTGCCAGCAGCGTAGAAGGGACCCTTGGAAACACCATATATTTT	CASSVEGTLGNTIYF
.	.	TRBV5-1	TRBJ2-7	TGCGCCAGCAGCTTGGGTACAGGGTACGAGCAGTACTTC	CASSLGTGYEQYF
few	.	TRBV7-6	TRBJ2-7	TGTGCCAGCAGCTTAGCGGAGGACGAGCAGTACTTC	CASSLAEDEQYF
once	.	TRBV21-1	TRBJ2-2	TGTGCCAGCAGCAAAGGAGGGGGACAGGGAAACACCGGGGAGCTGTTTTTT	CASSKGGGQGNTGELFF
.	TRBD1	TRBV19	TRBJ2-7	TGTGCCAGTAGTATGATGGGACAGGGCGACGAGCAGTACTTC	CASSMMGQGDEQYF
.	.	TRBV7-6	TRBJ1-2	TGTGCCAGCAGCTCCGGGGCCTCCTATGGCTACACCTTC	CASSSGASYGYTF
.	.	TRBV4-1	TRBJ2-7	TGCGCCAGCAGCCCAGGGTTGGGGACGACCTACGAGCAGTACTTC	CASSPGLGTTYEQYF
.	TRBD1	TRBV19	TRBJ1-4	TGTGCCAGTAGCTGGACAGGTGGTGTTAATGAAAAACTGTTTTTT	CASSWTGGVNEKLFF
.	TRBD1	TRBV19	TRBJ2-2	TGTGCCAGTAGTCCACAGGGGTACACCGGGGAGCTGTTTTTT	CASSPQGYTGELFF
.	TRBD2	TRBV5-1	TRBJ2-3	TGCGCCAGCAGCTTGGCCGTAGCGGGGAGCACAGATACGCAGTATTTT	CASSLAVAGSTDTQYF
.	.	TRBV9	TRBJ2-3	TGTGCCAGCAGCGTAGGAGGCGGAACTCTGCGCACAGATACGCAGTATTTT	CASSVGGGTLRTDTQYF
.	TRBD2	TRBV19	TRBJ2-3	TGTGCCAGTAGGGGACTAGCGGGTGGCACAGATACGCAGTATTTT	CASRGLAGGTDTQYF
.	TRBD2	TRBV11-2	TRBJ2-5	TGTGCCAGCAGCTCCTGGACTAGCGGGAGGGAAGAGACCCAGTACTTC	CASSSWTSGREETQYF
.	.	TRBV27	TRBJ1-1	TGTGCCAGCAGTTTGGACTCAGCCTCCACTGAAGCTTTCTTT	CASSLDSASTEAFF
.	.	TRBV4-3	TRBJ1-2	TGCGCCAGCAGCCAAGATGTGGGGGGGATCGACTATGGCTACACCTTC	CASSQDVGGIDYGYTF
.	TRBD1	TRBV28	TRBJ1-1	TGTGCCAGCCGGGACAGGGCGGAAAAAGCTTTCTTT	CASRDRAEKAFF
.	.	TRBV13	TRBJ2-7	TGTGCCAGCAGCGGCGAGGGACGGCCCAACGAGCAGTACTTC	CASSGEGRPNEQYF
.	.	TRBV7-6	TRBJ1-3	TGTGCCAGCAGCCTCCTTGTACAGGACTCTGGAAACACCATATATTTT	CASSLLVQDSGNTIYF
.	.	TRBV4-1	TRBJ2-7	TGCGCCAGCAGCCGGGGCCCGGCATACGAGCAGTACTTC	CASSRGPAYEQYF
once	TRBD2	TRBV10-2	TRBJ2-1	TGCGCCAGCAGTGAGGTCTTGGGAGCGGGAGCTGAGCAGTTCTTC	CASSEVLGAGAEQFF
.	.	TRBV6-5	TRBJ2-7	TGTGCCAGCAACCAACAGGGAGGATCCTACGAGCAGTACTTC	CASNQQGGSYEQYF
.	.	TRBV4-2	TRBJ2-7	TGTGCCAGCAGCCAAGAGCAGGAGACCTACGAGCAGTACTTC	CASSQEQETYEQYF
.	.	TRBV4-3	TRBJ1-2	TGCGCCAGCAGCCAAGATCGCTGGACACCCTATGGCTACACCTTC	CASSQDRWTPYGYTF
.	.	TRBV14	TRBJ2-5	TGTGCCAGCAGCCAAGGGCGCGGGTCGAACTACCGAGAGACCCAGTACTTC	CASSQGRGSNYRETQYF
.	TRBD2	TRBV27	TRBJ2-2	TGTGCCAGCAGTTTCACTAGCGGGGGGACCGGGGAGCTGTTTTTT	CASSFTSGGTGELFF
.	.	TRBV30	TRBJ2-7	TGTGCCTGGATTCCGGGGGCTAGCGCGTCCTACGAGCAGTACTTC	CAWIPGASASYEQYF
.	TRBD2	TRBV7-8	TRBJ2-1	TGTGCCAGCAGCCCAGGACTAGCGGGGGCCGGGCGGGAGCAGTTCTTC	CASSPGLAGAGREQFF
.	.	TRBV21-1	TRBJ2-1	TGTGCCAGCAGCAAAGGGCCTGACGAGATCAATGAGCAGTTCTTC	CASSKGPDEINEQFF
once	.	TRBV9	TRBJ2-7	TGTGCCAGCAGCGTAGCCGATGGGCCCTACGAGCAGTACTTC	CASSVADGPYEQYF
once	TRBD1	TRBV7-6	TRBJ1-2	TGTGCCAGCAGCTTAGAGCCGCCGGGACAGGGGAGCTATGGCTACACCTTC	CASSLEPPGQGSYGYTF
.	.	TRBV6-5	TRBJ1-1	TGTGCCAGCAGTTACCCCGGGCAGAGCAACACTGAAGCTTTCTTT	CASSYPGQSNTEAFF
.	TRBD1	TRBV7-8	TRBJ1-1	TGTGCCAGCAGCTTCTTTCAGGGGGAAAGGAACACTGAAGCTTTCTTT	CASSFFQGERNTEAFF
.	.	TRBV2	TRBJ2-3	TGTGCCAGCGGTCTTCGGGGAGATACGCAGTATTTT	CASGLRGDTQYF
.	.	TRBV10-3	TRBJ1-1	TGTGCCATCAGTGATGTGGGGCCGATGAACACTGAAGCTTTCTTT	CAISDVGPMNTEAFF
.	.	TRBV6-1	TRBJ1-1	TGTGCCAGCAGTGAAGCGGGAGTTACGGGACTCATTGGGTGGAACACTGAAGCTTTCTTT	CASSEAGVTGLIGWNTEAFF